What follows are 11 T cell receptor beta chains derived from one specimen sequenced in a study of cytomegalovirus exposure and HLA in healthy donors. Using immunoSEQ multiplex PCR, the repertoire was profiled, and TCRdb retains in-frame clones only, with some absent. Of about 140,000 clones in the sample, 70% to 90% were seen once. The sample consisted of PBMCs. All receptors derive from a man younger than 30 in good health and CMV-seronegative.

This clone has a single count. The chain is built from TRBV7-2 and TRBJ2-7; 8 bases are shared with TRBD1. The V and J ends lost 1 base and 2 bases, in that order; junction bases with no gene match: 4. Per the germline V gene, CDR1 is SGHTA and CDR2 is FQGNSA. The CDR3 length is 15 residues. CDR3 loop: CASSLDRGRAYEQYF. CDR3 nucleotide sequence: TGTGCCAGCAGCTTAGACAGGGGGAGAGCCTACGAGCAGTACTTC.

J is TRBJ2-7 and V is TRBV28, with D possibly TRBD2 on 6 matching bases. The V end was cut by 7 bases, the J end by 6 bases, with 19 bases between. The CDR3 loop spans 14 amino acids. Germline CDR1 MDHEN, CDR2 SYDVKM. The CDR3 coding sequence is TGTGCCAGCACCCCGGAGGGAGCACCCCTCGAGCAGTACTTC. It encodes CASTPEGAPLEQYF.

This sequence joins TRBV5-1 and TRBJ2-3; 7 bases map to TRBD2. This CDR3 is built from 15 residues. Germline CDR1 SGHRS, CDR2 YFSETQ. The ends lost 4 bases at V and 1 base at J; junction bases unmatched: 6. CDR3 region: CASSLPSGGTDTQYF. The DNA for the CDR3 is TGCGCCAGCAGCCTGCCTAGCGGCGGCACAGATACGCAGTATTTT.

The genes are TRBV18 and TRBJ1-1; 8 bases are shared with TRBD1. The CDR3 is 14 amino acids. Trimming removed 3 bases from V and 0 bases from J; junction bases left unmatched: 0. Germline V gives CDR1 KGHSH, CDR2 LQKENI. CDR3 in amino acids: CASSPGQVNTEAFF. The CDR3 DNA reads TGTGCCAGCTCACCGGGACAGGTGAACACTGAAGCTTTCTTT.

The chain is built from TRBV4-3 and TRBJ2-1, with 8 bases that match TRBD2. The CDR3 sequence is 15 residues long. J gave up 9 bases and V 3 bases, and 10 bases lay outside the gene matches. The germline gives CDR1 LGHNA, CDR2 YSLEER. In nucleotides, the CDR3 is TGCGCCAGCAGCCACTTGACCGGGACTAGTAGTGAGCAGTTCTTC. This sequence encodes CASSHLTGTSSEQFF.

The gene calls are TRBV7-2 and TRBJ2-7, with 10 bases identical to TRBD1. This CDR3 has 15 residues. The V gene's germline CDR1 is SGHTA and CDR2 FQGNSA. The V and J ends lost 4 bases and 6 bases, in that order; junction bases with no gene match: 9. CDR3 protein: CASSSRPGTGAEQYF. CDR3 DNA: TGTGCCAGCAGCTCCAGACCCGGGACAGGGGCCGAGCAGTACTTC.

The V call is TRBV19, the J call TRBJ1-3, with D perhaps matching TRBD1 (5 bases). This CDR3 is built from 13 residues. Trimming removed 5 bases from V and 4 bases from J, with 9 bases in between. CDR1 LNHDA and CDR2 SQIVND come from the germline V gene (reference sequence). The CDR3 DNA reads TGTGCCAGTAGTCAGGGTCGCGGAAACACCATATATTTT. Encoded protein: CASSQGRGNTIYF.

The rearrangement joins TRBV10-3 to TRBJ2-1, with TRBD1 as a possible D gene (6 bases). The germline CDR1 and CDR2 sequences are ENHRY and SYGVKD. This CDR3 has 13 residues. Trimming removed 6 bases at V and 7 bases at J, with 13 bases between. The CDR3 is CAISEGQPNEQFF. In DNA, the CDR3 is TGTGCCATCAGCGAAGGACAGCCTAATGAGCAGTTCTTC.

The CDR3 is CASSILDRGEGNTIYF. CDR3 nucleotides: TGTGCCAGTAGTATTCTGGACAGGGGGGAAGGAAACACCATATATTTT. The chain has TRBV19 and TRBJ1-3; 10 nucleotides align to TRBD1. The ends lost 3 bases at V and 4 bases at J; junction bases unmatched: 6. Germline lookup yields CDR1 LNHDA and CDR2 SQIVND (reference sequence). The CDR3 is made up of 16 amino acids.

DNA for the CDR3: TGTGCCAGCAGTTACTCTTCGTCGGGCGTAGCGGGTGAGCAGTTCTTC. Translated, it gives CASSYSSSGVAGEQFF. This sequence joins TRBV6-5 and TRBJ2-1; 7 bases map to TRBD2. The CDR3 contains 16 residues. Germline loops: CDR1 MNHEY, CDR2 SVGAGI. With V trimmed by 0 bases and J by 9 bases, 11 bases remained unmatched.

The CDR3 DNA reads as TGTGCCAGCAGCCCCGATAAGGGACAGTCTTGGGGGGAGCAGTTCTTC. Protein sequence: CASSPDKGQSWGEQFF. V is TRBV7-9 and J is TRBJ2-1; TRBD1 agrees at 7 bases. There are 16 residues in the CDR3. Germline values: CDR1 SEHNR, CDR2 FQNEAQ (reference sequence). V shed 5 bases, J shed 10 bases, and the junction held 17 bases outside the gene matches.